The next 23 T cell receptor beta chains were all read from a single sample in a study of shared clonotypes between healthy human individuals (dated by TCRdb to between 2020 and 2021). The receptor library was made with the immunoSEQ multiplex PCR assay. The table comes from immuneACCESS by way of TCRdb, which keeps in-frame sequences with V and J called. Part of the clones is missing from these tables; in studies checked, under half for an unresolved V gene and the rest for unknown reasons. Within this sample are more than 2 million clones, with 90% to 97% of them counted one time only. 0.13% of the sample is taken by the ten largest. Sample: naive CD4+ T cells sorted from blood. Explained via the paper, the cell subset or site label denotes: CD45RA+ positively selected. These receptors all stem from a man aged 18 to 35 in good health.

This chain joins TRBV11-2 and TRBJ2-1, with D hard to call. This CDR3 region has 16 residues. Germline V gene lookup returns CDR1 SGHAT and CDR2 FQNNGV. The V gene lost 0 bases and the J gene lost 2 bases, with 11 bases spanning the gap. The CDR3 is CASSLDRLDAYNEQFF. CDR3 coding DNA: TGTGCCAGCAGCTTAGATCGGCTAGACGCCTACAATGAGCAGTTCTTC.

The chain combines TRBV9 with TRBJ1-2, with TRBD1 as a possible D gene (6 bases). Germline V CDR1 and CDR2: SGDLS, YYNGEE. This CDR3 spans 14 amino acids. V gave up 4 bases and J gave up 8 bases, with 18 bases separating them. The CDR3 bases are TGTGCCAGCAGCCCTCGACAGGCCCCGGGGGGCTACACCTTC. Translation gives CASSPRQAPGGYTF.

V is TRBV9 and J is TRBJ2-5; the match to TRBD2 covers 10 bases. With V trimmed by 9 bases and J by 1 base, 12 bases remained unmatched. Germline values: CDR1 SGDLS, CDR2 YYNGEE. The CDR3 runs 16 residues. In nucleotides, the CDR3 is TGTGCCACCCATTGCCAGGAGCGGGAGGGCCAAGAGACCCAGTACTTC. It translates to CATHCQEREGQETQYF. Complete variable domain (other parts from reference TRBV9 and TRBJ2-5): DSGVTQTPKHLITATGQRVTLRCSPRSGDLSVYWYQQSLDQGLQFLIQYYNGEERAKGNILERFSAQQFPDLHSELNLSSLELGDSALYFCATHCQEREGQETQYFGPGTRLLVL.

The J gene is TRBJ1-2, the V gene TRBV5-1; D might be TRBD1 (5 bases). CDR3 size: 14 residues. From germline, CDR1 is SGHRS and CDR2 YFSETQ. V was clipped by 4 bases and J by 5 bases, with 15 bases between them. Here the CDR3 reads CASSPNGALYGYTF. Here the CDR3 DNA reads TGCGCCAGCAGCCCGAATGGGGCCCTTTATGGCTACACCTTC.

This clone is a singleton in its sample. V gene TRBV2 combines with J gene TRBJ1-6, with TRBD1 as a possible D gene (6 bases). Germline CDR1 is SNHLY and CDR2 is FYNNEI. The CDR3 contains 13 residues. V was trimmed by 5 bases and J by 6 bases, leaving 8 bases between them. The CDR3 is CASSTQGNSPLHF. The DNA of the CDR3 is TGTGCCAGCAGTACACAGGGTAATTCACCCCTCCACTTT. The variable domain in full, completed from reference TRBV2 and TRBJ1-6, reads EPEVTQTPSHQVTQMGQEVILRCVPISNHLYFYWYRQILGQKVEFLVSFYNNEISEKSEIFDDQFSVERPDGSNFTLKIRSTKLEDSAMYFCASSTQGNSPLHFGNGTRLTVT.

V is TRBV4-3 and J is TRBJ1-4, with D perhaps TRBD1 (6 bases). The CDR3 spans 18 residues. The V end lost 4 bases, the J end lost 7 bases, and 25 bases lay between the germline ends. CDR1 is LGHNA and CDR2 is YSLEER in the germline V gene. In DNA, the CDR3 is TGCGCCAGCAGCCTCAGGACAGCGGGACTCGCCGGTGGTGAAAAACTGTTTTTT. Encoded protein: CASSLRTAGLAGGEKLFF.

V usage is TRBV4-1 and J usage is TRBJ2-7; possibly TRBD1 for D (6 bases). The CDR3 has 14 amino acids. V lost 2 bases to trimming and J lost 2 bases, with 10 bases between them. Germline V lookup: CDR1 MGHRA, CDR2 YSYEKL. The CDR3: CASSQPTGTYEQYF. The CDR3 bases are TGCGCCAGCAGCCAACCGACAGGAACCTACGAGCAGTACTTC.

The V call is TRBV7-9, the J call TRBJ1-1; TRBD1 is a possible D gene (5 bases). V lost 5 bases and J 10 bases, leaving 17 bases between the germline ends. Germline assignment: CDR1 SEHNR and CDR2 FQNEAQ (reference sequence). This CDR3 has 13 residues. The CDR3 DNA reads TGTGCCAGCAGCCACGCCGGGGGAAGGGTAGCTTTCTTT. Protein: CASSHAGGRVAFF.

The sample holds a few counts of this clone. This sequence joins TRBV18 and TRBJ2-5, with 7 bases fitting TRBD1. This CDR3 is built from 14 residues. Germline CDR1 KGHSH, CDR2 LQKENI. The J segment lost 1 base and the V segment lost 3 bases, leaving 2 bases of the junction unmatched. CDR3 in amino acids: CASSPWTGQETQYF. CDR3 sequence (DNA): TGTGCCAGCTCACCCTGGACAGGCCAAGAGACCCAGTACTTC.

The rearrangement uses TRBV5-1 and TRBJ1-4; D unclear. Germline V gene lookup returns CDR1 SGHRS and CDR2 YFSETQ. The CDR3 extends over 16 amino acids. V lost 0 bases, J lost 6 bases, and 15 bases lay in between. This CDR3 is CASSLAQSPTHEKLFF. The CDR3 nucleotides read TGCGCCAGCAGCTTGGCCCAGTCGCCTACTCATGAAAAACTGTTTTTT.

The chain employs TRBV4-1 and TRBJ1-2, with D possibly being TRBD1 (6 bases). V was clipped by 6 bases and J by 5 bases, with 19 bases between them. From germline, CDR1 is MGHRA and CDR2 YSYEKL. The CDR3 is made up of 15 amino acids. CDR3 amino acids: CASSRTGLDRYGYTF. In DNA form, the CDR3 reads TGCGCCAGCAGTCGCACAGGGCTGGACCGATATGGCTACACCTTC.

V and J are TRBV29-1 and TRBJ2-7; D is perhaps TRBD2 (6 bases). Trimming took off 4 bases at V and 3 bases at J, with 16 bases between the two ends. The CDR3 sequence is 14 residues long. Germline V gives CDR1 SQVTM, CDR2 ANQGSEA. Here the CDR3 DNA reads TGCAGCGTTGCCGGGACTGCCCACGGCTACGAGCAGTACTTC. Its protein is CSVAGTAHGYEQYF.

The chain uses TRBV5-6 and TRBJ2-5; TRBD2 matches 11 bases. Germline V lookup: CDR1 SGHDT, CDR2 YYEEEE. V lost 3 bases and J lost 5; bases outside the gene matches: 9. The CDR3 sequence is 16 residues long. The CDR3 reads CASSWGLAEPGETQYF. CDR3 nucleotides: TGTGCCAGCAGCTGGGGACTAGCGGAGCCAGGGGAGACCCAGTACTTC. Complete variable domain (other parts from reference TRBV5-6 and TRBJ2-5): DAGVTQSPTHLIKTRGQQVTLRCSPKSGHDTVSWYQQALGQGPQFIFQYYEEEERQRGNFPDRFSGHQFPNYSSELNVNALLLGDSALYLCASSWGLAEPGETQYFGPGTRLLVL.

This chain links TRBV5-6 with TRBJ2-7; TRBD2 is a possible D gene (5 bases). V was pared by 5 bases and J by 1 base, with 10 bases between. CDR1 SGHDT and CDR2 YYEEEE come from the germline V gene. The CDR3 consists of 13 residues. The CDR3 bases are TGTGCCAGCAGTCCCCTAGCATCCTACGAGCAGTACTTC. Translation gives CASSPLASYEQYF.

The genes are TRBV11-2 and TRBJ1-2; D is unclear. V lost 1 base to trimming and J lost 4 bases, with 10 bases between them. Germline V gene data show CDR1 as SGHAT and CDR2 as FQNNGV. The CDR3 contains 14 residues. CDR3: CASSLAQLGYGYTF. CDR3 DNA: TGTGCCAGCAGCTTAGCCCAGCTTGGCTATGGCTACACCTTC.

Here the CDR3 DNA reads TGTGCCAGCAGTGAAGCGCTACAGCGGGGAAACACCATATATTTT. Its translation: CASSEALQRGNTIYF. The chain has TRBV2 and TRBJ1-3; D call uncertain. The CDR3 consists of 15 residues. Germline loops: CDR1 SNHLY, CDR2 FYNNEI. V lost 0 bases, J lost 4 bases, and 10 bases lay in between. Together with reference TRBV2 and TRBJ1-3, the CDR3 gives the full variable domain: EPEVTQTPSHQVTQMGQEVILRCVPISNHLYFYWYRQILGQKVEFLVSFYNNEISEKSEIFDDQFSVERPDGSNFTLKIRSTKLEDSAMYFCASSEALQRGNTIYFGEGSWLTVV.

CDR3 nucleotides: TGTGCCAGCCCCTACTCATCGCGGGAGTTGTGCGAGCAGTACTTC. It yields the protein CASPYSSRELCEQYF. The J gene is TRBJ2-7, the V gene TRBV18; the match to TRBD2 covers 7 bases. Germline V lookup: CDR1 KGHSH, CDR2 LQKENI. CDR3 length equals 15 residues. V lost 8 bases, J lost 6 bases, and 16 bases stayed unmatched.

Only one count was recorded for this clone. The CDR3 DNA sequence: TGCGCCAGCGGCCTAGGGGCGATCACAGATACGCAGTATTTT. The encoded protein is CASGLGAITDTQYF. This chain links TRBV5-1 with TRBJ2-3, with D possibly TRBD1 on 5 matching bases. Germline lookup yields CDR1 SGHRS and CDR2 YFSETQ. The CDR3 runs 14 residues. V was shortened by 7 bases and J by 2 bases, with 14 bases between the two germline ends. Supplemented by reference TRBV5-1 and TRBJ2-3, the full variable domain reads KAGVTQTPRYLIKTRGQQVTLSCSPISGHRSVSWYQQTPGQGLQFLFEYFSETQRNKGNFPGRFSGRQFSNSRSEMNVSTLELGDSALYLCASGLGAITDTQYFGPGTRLTVL.

The rearrangement uses TRBV10-1 and TRBJ2-6; TRBD2 matches at 9 bases. The J segment lost 0 bases and the V segment lost 9 bases, leaving 6 bases of the junction unmatched. The germline V gene encodes CDR1 WNHNN and CDR2 SYGVQD (reference sequence). The CDR3 loop spans 16 amino acids. This CDR3 is CARTTSGNSGANVLTF. The DNA of the CDR3 is TGCGCCAGGACGACTAGCGGCAACTCTGGGGCCAACGTCCTGACTTTC.

The gene calls are TRBV5-1 and TRBJ1-2; D may be TRBD1 (5 bases). Trimming cost V 4 bases and J 3 bases, with 13 bases left between them. The germline CDR1 and CDR2 sequences are SGHRS and YFSETQ. The CDR3 covers 14 residues. CDR3 sequence reads: CASSEGTEDYGYTF. For the CDR3, the DNA is TGCGCCAGCAGCGAAGGGACGGAGGACTATGGCTACACCTTC. Looking up the rest from reference TRBV5-1 and TRBJ1-2 gives the full variable domain: KAGVTQTPRYLIKTRGQQVTLSCSPISGHRSVSWYQQTPGQGLQFLFEYFSETQRNKGNFPGRFSGRQFSNSRSEMNVSTLELGDSALYLCASSEGTEDYGYTFGSGTRLTVV.

A word on this clone: A junction boundary mismatches the germline segment, possibly from a read error. V and J are TRBV16 and TRBJ1-5, with D unresolved. Germline V CDR1 and CDR2: KGHSY, FQNENV. The CDR3 extends over 13 amino acids. The CDR3 nucleotides read TGTGCCAGCAGCCAAAGCTATAATCAGCCCCAGCACTTT. As protein: CASSQSYNQPQHF.

This clone showed up just a few times. The rearrangement links TRBV21-1 to TRBJ2-4; the table's D call of TRBD2 was not tested on the DNA. TRBV21-1 is given as a pseudogene. The CDR3 runs to 15 residues. The CDR3 is CASSNVVVAKNIQYF. The CDR3 nucleotides read TGTGCCAGCAGCAATGTAGTCGTAGCCAAAAACATTCAGTACTTC.

This sequence joins TRBV5-1 and TRBJ2-7; 8 bases align to TRBD2. CDR3 length: 14 amino acids. The junction had 7 bases not matched to a gene; V was cut back by 2 bases and J by 6 bases. In germline, CDR1 is SGHRS, CDR2 YFSETQ. The CDR3 is CASSLTGLVSEQYF. The CDR3 region has the DNA TGCGCCAGCAGCTTAACGGGACTAGTAAGCGAGCAGTACTTC.